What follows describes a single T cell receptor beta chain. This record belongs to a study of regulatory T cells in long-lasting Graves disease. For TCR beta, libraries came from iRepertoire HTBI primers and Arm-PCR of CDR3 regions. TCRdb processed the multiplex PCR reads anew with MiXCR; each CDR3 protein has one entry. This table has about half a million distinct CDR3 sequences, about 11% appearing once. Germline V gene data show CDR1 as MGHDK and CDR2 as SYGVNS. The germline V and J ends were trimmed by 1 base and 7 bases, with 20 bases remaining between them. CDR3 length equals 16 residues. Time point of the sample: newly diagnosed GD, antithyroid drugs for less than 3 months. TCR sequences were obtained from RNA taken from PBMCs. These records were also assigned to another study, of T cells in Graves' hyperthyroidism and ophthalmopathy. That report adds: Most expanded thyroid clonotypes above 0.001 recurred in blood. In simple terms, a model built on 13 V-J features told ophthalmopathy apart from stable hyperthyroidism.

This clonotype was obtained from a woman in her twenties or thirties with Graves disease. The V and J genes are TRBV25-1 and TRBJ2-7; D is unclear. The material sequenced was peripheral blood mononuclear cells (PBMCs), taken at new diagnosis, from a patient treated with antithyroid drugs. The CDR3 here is CASSELGKSSYNEQYF. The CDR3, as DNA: TGTGCCAGCAGTGAATTGGGTAAGAGCTCCTACAATGAGCAGTACTTC.